This T cell receptor beta chain was recorded in a study of shared clonotypes between healthy human individuals. Libraries were prepared by immunoSEQ multiplex PCR; TCRdb keeps only in-frame clonotypes and omits some of them. This table holds roughly 1.5 million clones, around 98% found once. The source of this sequence is a young man in good health. Sequenced material: naive CD4+ T cells sorted from blood. Indicated subset: CD45RA+ positively selected.

The CDR3 bases are TGCAGCGTTGTTCAAGGGGCAGTGACTGAAGCTTTCTTT. Translating gives CSVVQGAVTEAFF. V and J are TRBV29-1 and TRBJ1-1; the D gene is possibly TRBD1 (5 bases). Germline loops: CDR1 SQVTM, CDR2 ANQGSEA. Trimming cost V 4 bases and J 5 bases, with 14 bases left between them. The CDR3 is 13 residues long.